The sequence of this TCR beta chain was determined in a study of graft-versus-host responses after intestinal transplantation. Study-wide context: Induction using anti-thymocyte globulin, followed by tacrolimus and steroids for roughly 3 years, was given to all recipients.

The germline gives CDR1 SGHTS, CDR2 YDEGEE. V gave up 2 bases and J gave up 0 bases; unmatched junction bases: 8. This CDR3 has 19 residues. Profiled with immunoSEQ multiplex PCR; TCRdb holds only in-frame clones, not every one. The top ten clones hold roughly 3.5% of a sample with under 20,000 clones, 38% of them seen once. There were 200,000 CFSE-labeled responder cells plated together with 200,000 irradiated, violet-dye-labeled stimulator cells. The TCR was taken from a human patient who received an intestinal transplant. The input for sequencing was alloreactive CD8+ T cells from a mixed lymphocyte reaction culture, taken before intestinal transplant. Stated subset: CFSE-low proliferating T cells sorted from roughly 6-day pre-transplant mixed lymphocyte reaction (GvH or HvG direction). The genes are TRBV5-8 and TRBJ2-1; TRBD2 aligns across 13 bases. CDR3 sequence reads: CASSLRLAGGYPSYNEQFF. CDR3 DNA sequence: TGTGCCAGCAGCTTACGACTAGCGGGAGGATACCCCTCCTACAATGAGCAGTTCTTC.